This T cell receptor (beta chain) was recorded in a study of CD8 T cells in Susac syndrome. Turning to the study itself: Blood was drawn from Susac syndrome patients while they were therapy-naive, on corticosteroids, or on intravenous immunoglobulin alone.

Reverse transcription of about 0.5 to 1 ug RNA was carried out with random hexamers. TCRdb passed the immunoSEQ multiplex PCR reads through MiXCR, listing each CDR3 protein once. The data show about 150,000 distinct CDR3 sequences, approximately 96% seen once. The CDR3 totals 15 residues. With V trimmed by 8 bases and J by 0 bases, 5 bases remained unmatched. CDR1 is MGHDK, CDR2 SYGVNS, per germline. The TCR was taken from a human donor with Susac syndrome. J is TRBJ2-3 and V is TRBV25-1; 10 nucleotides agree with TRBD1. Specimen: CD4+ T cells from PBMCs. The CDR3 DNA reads TGTGCCAGCCGGGGGGACAGGGGAAGCACAGATACGCAGTATTTT. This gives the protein CASRGDRGSTDTQYF.